These T cell receptor beta chains were read from a single sample in a study of radiation and T cells in renal cell carcinoma. Assay used: immunoSEQ multiplex PCR; TCRdb lists only in-frame clones, some missing. The sample has tens of thousands of clones; around 81% are singletons. The sequencing used blood, collected from a patient whose treatment included radiotherapy and nephrectomy. All receptors come from a man aged 55-75 years with renal cell carcinoma. Each CDR3 is given with its conserved first and last residue. The order of the fields is D gene, V gene, clone size, J gene, CDR3 DNA, CDR3 protein. A D gene is named only where the DNA matches it firmly. The size field is filled for only some rows; it gives once, few, many or a size class.

>.|TRBV29-1|.|TRBJ1-3
TGCAGCGTTGGGAGGGACCGGGCTGGAAACACCATATATTTT
CSVGRDRAGNTIYF
>TRBD1|TRBV18|.|TRBJ1-3
TGTGCCAGCTCACCAGACCAGGGGGTTTCTGGAAACACCATATATTTT
CASSPDQGVSGNTIYF
>TRBD1|TRBV7-7|.|TRBJ2-1
TGTGCCAGCAGCCCCGACAGGGGCCGGTCCAATGAGCAGTTCTTC
CASSPDRGRSNEQFF
>.|TRBV14|.|TRBJ2-6
TGTGCCAGCAGCCGGAACTCTGGGGCCAACGTCCTGACTTTC
CASSRNSGANVLTF
>.|TRBV7-6|once|TRBJ1-2
TGTGCCAGCAGCCCGAGAATGGACTATGGCTACACCTTC
CASSPRMDYGYTF
>.|TRBV9|.|TRBJ1-3
TGTGCCAGCAGCGTAGCAGTTCCTGGAAACACCATATATTTT
CASSVAVPGNTIYF
>.|TRBV9|.|TRBJ2-3
TGTGCCAGCAGCGAGCACCCGGGTGCGCAGGCAGATACGCAGTATTTT
CASSEHPGAQADTQYF
>.|TRBV2|.|TRBJ1-5
TGTGCCAGCAGTGAAGCGAAGGGGCAGAATCAGCCCCAGCATTTT
CASSEAKGQNQPQHF
>TRBD2|TRBV9|.|TRBJ2-3
TGTGCCAGCAGCAACAACCTCCCTAGCGGACGCCGCACAGATACGCAGTATTTT
CASSNNLPSGRRTDTQYF
>.|TRBV10-3|.|TRBJ2-5
TGTGCCATCAGTGATGGGGGACAAGAGACCCAGTACTTC
CAISDGGQETQYF
>.|TRBV19|.|TRBJ2-7
TGTGCCAGTAGTCCCAGACAGGATAGCTACGAGCAGTACTTC
CASSPRQDSYEQYF
>TRBD2|TRBV30|.|TRBJ2-1
TGTGCCGGGAATGGCGGGAGGGCCATGAGCTCCTACAATGAGCAGTTCTTC
CAGNGGRAMSSYNEQFF
>.|TRBV7-2|.|TRBJ2-3
TGTGCCAGCAGCCCTCCTGGGATGGGGATTACTAGCACAGATACGCAGTATTTT
CASSPPGMGITSTDTQYF
>TRBD2|TRBV7-9|.|TRBJ2-5
TGTGCCAGCAGCTCGGGGACTTTGGGACTAGGAGAGACCCAGTACTTC
CASSSGTLGLGETQYF
>TRBD1|TRBV19|.|TRBJ1-4
TGTGCCAGTAGTTTGGGACAGGGGGCTGTTTGGGAAAAACTGTTTTTT
CASSLGQGAVWEKLFF
>.|TRBV6-4|.|TRBJ1-1
TGTGCCAGCAGTGATTTCATGAACACTGAAGCTTTCTTT
CASSDFMNTEAFF
>TRBD1|TRBV6-1|medium-sized|TRBJ1-5
TGTGCCAGCAGTTCAGCGGGACAGGGTATACAGCCCCAGCATTTT
CASSSAGQGIQPQHF
>TRBD1|TRBV14|few|TRBJ1-4
TGTGCCAGCAGCCACCTAAGACAGGGGAATGAAAAACTGTTTTTT
CASSHLRQGNEKLFF
>.|TRBV29-1|few|TRBJ2-4
TGCAGCGTTGCGGGCGGGACAACGGGCATTCAGTACTTC
CSVAGGTTGIQYF
>.|TRBV14|.|TRBJ2-7
TGTGCCAGCAGCCAAGACCAGGGTGTGGGTGAGCAGTACTTC
CASSQDQGVGEQYF
>.|TRBV10-3|.|TRBJ1-6
TGTGCCGCCACAGGGTTTAATTCACCCCTCCACTTT
CAATGFNSPLHF
>.|TRBV7-2|.|TRBJ2-3
TGTGCCAGCAGCTTAGACCCCGGGCCCACAGATACGCAGTATTTT
CASSLDPGPTDTQYF
>.|TRBV27|.|TRBJ2-3
TGTGCCAGCAGCCCTAAGACGGGGGAGAACACAGATACGCAGTATTTT
CASSPKTGENTDTQYF
>TRBD1|TRBV6-5|.|TRBJ2-1
TGTGCCAGCAGAACGGGGACAGGTTCTGACAATGAGCAGTTCTTC
CASRTGTGSDNEQFF
>.|TRBV15|.|TRBJ2-7
TGTGCCACCAGCAGAGGTGTTGGCTACGAGCAGTACTTC
CATSRGVGYEQYF
>TRBD1|TRBV30|.|TRBJ2-6
TGTGCCTGGGACAGGGGTGGTAGGGACGTCCTGACTTTC
CAWDRGGRDVLTF
>TRBD1|TRBV14|.|TRBJ1-1
TGTGCCAGCAGCCTACCTCCTCCGGGACAGGGTTTCCAGAGCACTGAAGCTTTCTTT
CASSLPPPGQGFQSTEAFF
>.|TRBV19|.|TRBJ2-3
TGTGCCAGTAGTAAACTCACCCGACAGCGAAAAGATACGCAGTATTTT
CASSKLTRQRKDTQYF
>.|TRBV5-1|.|TRBJ1-4
TGCGCCAGCCGTCCCGGGACCGGGGACGCTAAACTGTTTTTT
CASRPGTGDAKLFF
>.|TRBV6-5|.|TRBJ2-2
TGTGCCAGCACCCCGCGGAACACCGGGGAGCTGTTTTTT
CASTPRNTGELFF
>.|TRBV13|.|TRBJ2-3
TGTGCCAGCAGCACGAGGGCCTACACAGATACGCAGTATTTT
CASSTRAYTDTQYF
>.|TRBV28|.|TRBJ1-5
TGTGCCAGCAGTATAATCGGTTACAATCAGCCCCAGCATTTT
CASSIIGYNQPQHF
>.|TRBV27|.|TRBJ1-4
TGTGCCAGCAGTTTCGAACCGGCGGATGAAAAACTGTTTTTT
CASSFEPADEKLFF
>.|TRBV10-1|.|TRBJ2-7
TGCGCCAGCAGTGAGTCCTTCCGCCCGGGTGGCGAGCAGTACTTC
CASSESFRPGGEQYF
>.|TRBV19|.|TRBJ1-5
TGTGCCAGTAGTAGTACCCCCTCGGGGGAGGGGGGCAATCAGCCCCAGCATTTT
CASSSTPSGEGGNQPQHF
>.|TRBV7-9|.|TRBJ1-1
TGTGCCAGCAGCCTCGGCGTGTCTCCGGGAACCGCTGAAGCTTTCTTT
CASSLGVSPGTAEAFF
>TRBD1|TRBV29-1|.|TRBJ1-4
TGCAGCGTTGAAGGGACCCCGACAGGGGGCAATGAAAAACTGTTTTTT
CSVEGTPTGGNEKLFF
>.|TRBV21-1|.|TRBJ2-7
TGTGCCAGCAGCACCCCCAGGGGAGCCTACGAGCAGTACTTC
CASSTPRGAYEQYF
>.|TRBV19|once|TRBJ1-6
TGTGCCAGTAGAGGGTTAGGATCACCCCTCCACTTT
CASRGLGSPLHF
>TRBD2|TRBV10-1|.|TRBJ2-2
TGCGCCAGCAGTGGGACACTAGCGGGGGACAACACCGGGGAGCTGTTTTTT
CASSGTLAGDNTGELFF
>.|TRBV21-1|.|TRBJ1-2
TGTGCCAGCAGCAAACAGGTAAGCTACACCTTC
CASSKQVSYTF
>.|TRBV6-5|.|TRBJ1-1
TGTGCCAGCAGTTACCCAGGGACGGATAACACTGAAGCTTTCTTT
CASSYPGTDNTEAFF
>.|TRBV6-1|.|TRBJ2-5
TGTGCCAGCAGTGAATCGGTCGGAGCACAAGAGACCCAGTACTTC
CASSESVGAQETQYF
>.|TRBV27|.|TRBJ2-1
TGTGCCAGCAGTTCCCCGGGACGGGGGCTCGGTGAGCAGTTCTTC
CASSSPGRGLGEQFF
>.|TRBV20-1|.|TRBJ2-5
TGCAGCTCCCGGGAACAAGAGACCCAGTACTTC
CSSREQETQYF
>.|TRBV30|.|TRBJ2-3
TGTGCCTGGAGTCCAACCACAGATACGCAGTATTTT
CAWSPTTDTQYF
>TRBD1|TRBV11-1|few|TRBJ1-2
TGTGCCAGCAGCTCCCGGGGACAGTCTAACTATGGCTACACCTTC
CASSSRGQSNYGYTF
>.|TRBV6-1|.|TRBJ1-2
TGTGCCTCTATATCCGCAGGGACCTATGGCTACACCTTC
CASISAGTYGYTF
>.|TRBV11-3|few|TRBJ2-7
TGTGCCAGCAGCCCCCGTGGCGGTTCCTACGAGCAGTACTTC
CASSPRGGSYEQYF
>TRBD2|TRBV5-1|.|TRBJ2-7
TGCGCCGGCAGATTCAATCCGGGACTAGCGGGGGACATAAGCTCCTACGAGCAGTACTTC
CAGRFNPGLAGDISSYEQYF
>.|TRBV29-1|.|TRBJ2-1
TGCAGCGTTGATTTTCGACAGGCCGCGTACAATGAGCAGTTCTTC
CSVDFRQAAYNEQFF